This T cell receptor (beta chain) was sequenced in a study of blood T cell repertoires in COVID-19. Background on the study: The United States, Italy and Spain were the sources of the acute and convalescent COVID-19 samples.

Germline V gene sequence: CDR1 MGHDK, CDR2 SYGVNS. CDR3 size: 14 residues. Trimming left V 6 bases short and J 8 bases short, with 17 bases between. Donors of Cohort 3 who recovered were those that had two negative PCRs, clearance, or symptom resolution. Original analysis: Cell counts per sample came from amplifying reference gene primers. Here immunoSEQ multiplex PCR was the method, and the copy in TCRdb shows in-frame clones only, minus some. For V, J and clone size, that table is used; D and trimming come from the DNA. This sample has around 300,000 clones; about nine tenths occur once, and the top ten carry about 1.7%.

Specimen: PBMCs or T cells enriched from blood (not recorded which). This chain links TRBV25-1 with TRBJ2-1; no clear D gene. The origin of this receptor is a woman aged 40 to 50 who had recovered from COVID-19. For the CDR3, the DNA is TGTGCCAGCAGGGCCCCGGGTCCCTCATATGAGCAGTTCTTC. Its translation is CASRAPGPSYEQFF.